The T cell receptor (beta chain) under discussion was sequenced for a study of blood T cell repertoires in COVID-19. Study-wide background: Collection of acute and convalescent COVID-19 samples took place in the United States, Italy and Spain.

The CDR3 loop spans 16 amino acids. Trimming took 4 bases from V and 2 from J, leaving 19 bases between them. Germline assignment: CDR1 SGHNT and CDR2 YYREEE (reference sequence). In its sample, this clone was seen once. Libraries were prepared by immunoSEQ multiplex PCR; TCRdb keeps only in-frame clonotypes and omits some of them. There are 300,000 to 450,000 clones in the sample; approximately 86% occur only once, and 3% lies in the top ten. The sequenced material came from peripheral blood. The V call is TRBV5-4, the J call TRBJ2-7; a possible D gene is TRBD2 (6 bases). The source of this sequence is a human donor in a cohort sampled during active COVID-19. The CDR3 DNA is TGTGCCAGCAGCATCGGTGGTGACGGGGGAGCCTACGAGCAGTACTTC. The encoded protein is CASSIGGDGGAYEQYF. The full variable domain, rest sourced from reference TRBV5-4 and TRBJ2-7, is ETGVTQSPTHLIKTRGQQVTLRCSSQSGHNTVSWYQQALGQGPQFIFQYYREEENGRGNFPPRFSGLQFPNYSSELNVNALELDDSALYLCASSIGGDGGAYEQYFGPGTRLTVT.